This TCR beta chain was sequenced for a study of tumor and adjacent non-tumor tissue in lung cancer. The template was RNA from unsorted bulk tissue. Worth noting for this clonotype: Relative to the germline gene, one junction end is altered; a read error may explain this.

TCRbeta libraries were built with three rounds of nested PCR, modified from ARM-PCR. One entry per CDR3 protein results from TCRdb running MiXCR on the multiplex PCR reads. The sample lists 89,000 or so distinct CDR3 sequences; roughly two thirds were seen once. This CDR3 is 15 amino acids long. Looked up from germline, CDR1 is MNHEY and CDR2 is SVGAGI. Sequenced input: lung tumor tissue. The chain combines TRBV6-5 with TRBJ2-7; TRBD1 matches at 9 bases. The TCR sequence derives from a man aged 70 or older with non-small cell lung cancer. This CDR3 is CTSSCVTGGPNEQYF. The CDR3 coding sequence is TGTACCAGCAGTTGCGTGACAGGGGGTCCAAACGAGCAGTACTTC.